This T cell receptor beta chain was identified during a study of blood T cell repertoires in COVID-19. At the level of the study: Collection of acute and convalescent COVID-19 samples took place in the United States, Italy and Spain. Sources were T cells, B-cell-depleted T cells, or PBMCs; the material itself was cDNA or gDNA.

Trimming removed 0 bases from V and 0 bases from J, with 15 bases in between. This CDR3 region has 17 residues. In germline, CDR1 is LGHNT, CDR2 FRNRAP. Per the original data handling: How many nucleated cells were present was estimated from reference gene primer amplification. Assay used: immunoSEQ multiplex PCR; TCRdb lists only in-frame clones, some missing. V and J calls and clone size are given by that table; D and trimming were obtained from the DNA. The table has fewer than 250,000 clones, 83% seen once; the top ten hold 2.5% to 3%. Specimen: peripheral blood. The gene calls are TRBV12-5 and TRBJ2-7, with a tentative D call TRBD2 (5 bases). This sequence was found in a woman between 40 and 50 years old with active or convalescent COVID-19. CDR3 sequence: CASGLVLGEGSSYEQYF. The CDR3 nucleotides are TGTGCTAGTGGTTTGGTACTCGGGGAAGGGAGCTCCTACGAGCAGTACTTC.